This T cell receptor beta chain was recorded in a study of cytomegalovirus exposure and HLA in healthy donors. This clone was observed a single time. It was with 60 Vbeta and 13 Jbeta primers that the PCR ran. Some clones are missing from TCRdb's copy, which holds only in-frame ones; the method was immunoSEQ multiplex PCR. The sample yields 150,000 to 200,000 clones, approximately 70% seen once. This sequence was found in a human donor in good health. Sequencing was carried out using PBMCs.

The CDR3 DNA is TGTGCCAGCAGTTCCCGACAGATCACCTACGAGCAGTACTTC. Translation gives CASSSRQITYEQYF. The chain links TRBV2 to TRBJ2-7; TRBD1 might be the D (5 bases). V was trimmed by 5 bases and J by 2 bases, leaving 13 bases between them. This CDR3 is built from 14 residues. Germline-derived CDR1 and CDR2 are SNHLY and FYNNEI.